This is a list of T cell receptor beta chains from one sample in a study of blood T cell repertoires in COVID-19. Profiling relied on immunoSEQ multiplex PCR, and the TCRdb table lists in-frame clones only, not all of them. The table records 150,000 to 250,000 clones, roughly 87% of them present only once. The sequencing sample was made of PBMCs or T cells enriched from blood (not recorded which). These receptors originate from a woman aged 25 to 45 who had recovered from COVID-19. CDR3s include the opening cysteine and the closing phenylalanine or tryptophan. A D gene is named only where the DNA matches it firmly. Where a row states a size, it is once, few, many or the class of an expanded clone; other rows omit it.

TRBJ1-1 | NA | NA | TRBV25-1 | CASTEAGFVGDTEAFF | TGTGCCAGCACCGAGGCTGGGTTTGTCGGTGACACTGAAGCTTTCTTT
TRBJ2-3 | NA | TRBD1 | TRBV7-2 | CASSPDRERADTQYF | TGTGCCAGCAGCCCAGACAGGGAAAGGGCAGATACGCAGTATTTT
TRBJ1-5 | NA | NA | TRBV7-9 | CASSSYTGTGFSNQPQHF | TGTGCCAGCAGCTCTTATACAGGGACGGGTTTTAGCAATCAGCCCCAGCATTTT
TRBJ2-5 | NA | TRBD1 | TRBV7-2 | CASSWGQLKETQYF | TGTGCCAGCAGCTGGGGACAGCTAAAAGAGACCCAGTACTTC
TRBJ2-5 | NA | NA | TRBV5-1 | CASSLQPETQYF | TGCGCCAGCAGCTTACAGCCAGAGACCCAGTACTTC
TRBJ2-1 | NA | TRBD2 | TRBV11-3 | CASSLGLAGDGNEQFF | TGTGCCAGCAGCTTAGGTCTAGCGGGAGACGGAAATGAGCAGTTCTTC
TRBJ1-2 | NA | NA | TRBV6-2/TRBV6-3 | CASSPFGSGLGYTF | TGTGCCAGCAGCCCCTTCGGAAGCGGATTGGGCTACACCTTC
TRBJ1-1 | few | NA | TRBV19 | CASKAGLEAFF | TGTGCCAGTAAGGCAGGGCTTGAAGCTTTCTTT
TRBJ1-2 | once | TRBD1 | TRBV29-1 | CSVVQGMSGYTF | TGCAGCGTTGTACAGGGGATGAGTGGCTACACCTTC
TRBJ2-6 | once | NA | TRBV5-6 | CASSPGWGISGANVLTF | TGTGCCAGCAGCCCCGGATGGGGCATCTCTGGGGCCAACGTCCTGACTTTC
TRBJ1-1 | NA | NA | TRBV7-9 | CASSLVGGESEAFF | TGTGCCAGCAGCTTAGTAGGGGGGGAGAGTGAAGCTTTCTTT
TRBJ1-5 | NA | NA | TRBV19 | CASSIYGGTEQPQHF | TGTGCCAGTAGTATATATGGAGGGACGGAACAGCCCCAGCATTTT
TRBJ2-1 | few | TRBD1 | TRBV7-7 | CASSFDRGSYNEQFF | TGTGCCAGCAGCTTCGACAGGGGCTCCTACAATGAGCAGTTCTTC
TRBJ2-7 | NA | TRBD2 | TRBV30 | CAWRTSGPLRGEQYF | TGTGCCTGGAGGACTAGCGGCCCACTGAGGGGCGAGCAGTACTTC
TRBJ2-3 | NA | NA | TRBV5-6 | CASSSSLERAGTDTQYF | TGTGCCAGCAGCTCTAGTTTAGAGCGGGCCGGCACAGATACGCAGTATTTT
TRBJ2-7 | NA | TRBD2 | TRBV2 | CASRGTSGSLVHEQYF | TGTGCCAGCAGGGGGACTAGCGGGAGCCTTGTCCACGAGCAGTACTTC
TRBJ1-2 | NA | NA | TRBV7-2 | CASRSKTTGYGYTF | TGTGCCAGCAGATCTAAAACGACAGGATATGGCTACACCTTC
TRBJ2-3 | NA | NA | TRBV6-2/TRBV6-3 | CASSYGQSTDTQYF | TGTGCCAGCAGTTACGGACAGAGCACAGATACGCAGTATTTT
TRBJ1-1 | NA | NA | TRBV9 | CASSVTVNTEAFF | TGTGCCAGCAGCGTAACAGTGAACACTGAAGCTTTCTTT
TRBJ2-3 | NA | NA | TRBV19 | CASSRTRSTDTQYF | TGTGCCAGTTCCCGGACTCGGAGCACAGATACGCAGTATTTT
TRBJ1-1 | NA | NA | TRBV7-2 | CASSLNGAVVGTEAFF | TGTGCCAGCAGCTTAAATGGGGCAGTCGTCGGCACTGAAGCTTTCTTT
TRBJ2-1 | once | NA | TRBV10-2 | CASRATRDGNNEQFF | TGCGCCAGCAGAGCAACGAGAGATGGTAACAATGAGCAGTTCTTC
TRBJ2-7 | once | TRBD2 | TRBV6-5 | CASSYSTSGPYEQYF | TGTGCCAGCAGTTACTCTACTAGCGGACCATACGAGCAGTACTTC
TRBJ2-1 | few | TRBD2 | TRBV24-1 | CATSDELAGGGNEQFF | TGTGCCACCAGTGATGAGCTAGCGGGAGGAGGGAATGAGCAGTTCTTC
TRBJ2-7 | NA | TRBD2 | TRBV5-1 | CASSLEAGESYEQYF | TGCGCCAGCAGCTTGGAAGCGGGGGAATCCTACGAGCAGTACTTC
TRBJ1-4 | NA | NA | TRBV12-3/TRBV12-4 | CASSSTGEKLFF | TGTGCCAGCAGCTCGACTGGAGAAAAACTGTTTTTT
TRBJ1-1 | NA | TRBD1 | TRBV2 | CASSVQGQVNTEAFF | TGTGCCAGCAGTGTGCAGGGACAGGTGAACACTGAAGCTTTCTTT
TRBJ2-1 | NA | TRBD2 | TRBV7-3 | CASSPERGSYNEQFF | TGTGCCAGCAGCCCAGAGCGGGGCTCCTACAATGAGCAGTTCTTC
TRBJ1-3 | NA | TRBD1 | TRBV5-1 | CASSYTGTGSGNTIYF | TGCGCCAGCAGCTACACCGGGACAGGGAGCGGAAACACCATATATTTT
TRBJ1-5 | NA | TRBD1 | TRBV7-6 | CASSLGTGKAQPQHF | TGTGCCAGCAGCTTAGGGACAGGGAAGGCTCAGCCCCAGCATTTT
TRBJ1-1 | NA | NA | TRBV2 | CASSETGGRDIVNRGTEAFF | TGTGCCAGCAGCGAAACCGGGGGAAGAGATATAGTAAACCGGGGCACTGAAGCTTTCTTT
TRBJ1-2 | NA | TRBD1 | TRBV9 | CASSVGGQGNYGYTF | TGTGCCAGCAGCGTAGGGGGACAGGGTAACTATGGCTACACCTTC
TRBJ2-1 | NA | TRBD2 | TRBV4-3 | CASSQGTSGHNEQFF | TGCGCCAGCAGCCAAGGGACTAGCGGACACAATGAGCAGTTCTTC
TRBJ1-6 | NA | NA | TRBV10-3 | CAIRANNSPLHF | TGTGCCATCAGGGCAAATAATTCACCCCTCCACTTT
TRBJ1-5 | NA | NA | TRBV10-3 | CAAAPDYSNQPQHF | TGTGCCGCAGCCCCAGACTATAGCAATCAGCCCCAGCATTTT
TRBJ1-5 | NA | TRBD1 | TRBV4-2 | CASSRGQGIQPQHF | TGTGCCAGCAGCCGCGGACAGGGGATTCAGCCCCAGCATTTT
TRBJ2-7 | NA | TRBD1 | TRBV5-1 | CASSWDRLYEQYF | TGCGCCAGCAGCTGGGACAGGCTCTACGAGCAGTACTTC
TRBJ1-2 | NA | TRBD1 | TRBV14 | CASSPDRGDPSYGYTF | TGTGCCAGCAGCCCCGACAGGGGAGACCCCTCATATGGCTACACCTTC
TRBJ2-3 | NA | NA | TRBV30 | CAWSPGQDTQYF | TGTGCCTGGAGTCCTGGTCAGGATACGCAGTATTTT
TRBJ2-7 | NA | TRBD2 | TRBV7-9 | CASSLPSGGAYEQYF | TGTGCCAGCAGCTTACCTAGCGGAGGCGCCTACGAGCAGTACTTC
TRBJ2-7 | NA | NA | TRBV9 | CASSPKTGGYEQYF | TGTGCCAGCAGCCCGAAGACCGGAGGCTACGAGCAGTACTTC
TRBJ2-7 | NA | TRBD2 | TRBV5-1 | CASSSMTSGYEQYF | TGCGCCAGCAGCTCTATGACTAGCGGCTACGAGCAGTACTTC
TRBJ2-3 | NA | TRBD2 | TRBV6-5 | CASSPRGTSTDTQYF | TGTGCCAGCAGTCCGCGGGGGACTAGCACAGATACGCAGTATTTT